This is a list of T cell receptor beta chains from one sample in a study of blood T cell repertoires in COVID-19. The method was immunoSEQ multiplex PCR; TCRdb's version includes in-frame clones alone and lacks a portion of them. Found here are roughly 400,000 clones, about 89% of them singletons; the top ten hold 2.3%. Sequencing used peripheral blood. The receptors were sampled from an older woman with COVID-19, enrolled during active disease. The conserved cysteine and the conserved F or W are not part of the CDR3 here.

>TRBV3-1/TRBV3-2|TRBJ1-1
ASSQVEGESEAF
>TRBV7-9|TRBJ1-2
ASSFEISSGGYT
>TRBV6-5|TRBJ1-2
ASSYLRDSNYGYT
>TRBV2|TRBJ2-3
ASSQSGTEADTQY
>TRBV3-1/TRBV3-2|TRBJ1-2
ASSQVAGPYGYT
>TRBV6-5|TRBJ1-6
ASSYSGRGIGSPLH
>TRBV10-3|TRBJ2-2
ATEEGGANTGELF
>TRBV30|TRBJ2-6
AWSVGQGAPGANVLT
>TRBV19|TRBJ1-4
ASSIPGGATNEKLF
>TRBV3-1/TRBV3-2|TRBJ1-1
ASSRSYSGEAF
>TRBV3-1/TRBV3-2|TRBJ1-5
ASSRRTDSNQPQH
>TRBV11-2|TRBJ1-1
ASRLVNTEAF
>TRBV10-3|TRBJ2-5
AISESGQTRGETQY
>TRBV9|TRBJ1-3
ASTSKGLPGNTIY
>TRBV18|TRBJ1-5
ASSEGGNQPQH
>TRBV11-3|TRBJ2-3
ASSLRGGTDTQY
>TRBV29-1|TRBJ1-2
SVAGTGHYGYT
>TRBV11-2|TRBJ1-1
ASSLGQGNTEAF
>TRBV19|TRBJ1-4
ASKIRERRSEKLF
>TRBV5-1|TRBJ1-6
ASSSRTGDSPLH
>TRBV12-5|TRBJ1-1
ASQGGGLTEAF
>TRBV5-1|TRBJ1-3
ASSPDGTRRNTIY
>TRBV7-9|TRBJ1-5
ASSLAVGEESQPQH
>TRBV3-1/TRBV3-2|TRBJ1-2
ASSQTVYGYT
>TRBV12-3/TRBV12-4|TRBJ1-5
ASRSESNQPQH
>TRBV28|TRBJ2-7
ASSPPGQGFYEQY
>TRBV4-2|TRBJ2-5
ASSQGTSGGARETQY
>TRBV6-1|TRBJ2-2
ASSERRASGELF
>TRBV11-3|TRBJ2-2
ASSRDRANTGELF
>TRBV11-2|TRBJ2-7
ASSLGAGMNN
>TRBV3-1/TRBV3-2|TRBJ1-2
ASSPSGGTYGYT
>TRBV5-4|TRBJ1-2
ASTFRGGQFGYT
>TRBV6-1|TRBJ1-4
ASSEWGGRMEKLF
>TRBV18|TRBJ1-1
ASSNYRAGDTEAF
>TRBV19|TRBJ1-5
ASSNRGTNQPQH
>TRBV7-6|TRBJ1-2
ASSSTLRQGDYGYT
>TRBV5-1|TRBJ2-7
ASSFYSGGPYEQY
>TRBV14|TRBJ2-7
ASSPLGQGSLNYEQY
>TRBV7-8|TRBJ1-4
ASSLQEKLF
>TRBV6-5|TRBJ1-2
ASSSNSLGDYGYT
>TRBV6-5|TRBJ2-1
ASSWRGGYNEQF
>TRBV24-1|TRBJ1-4
ATSDPRTNEKLF
>TRBV7-6|TRBJ1-1
ASTPPREENTEAF
>TRBV29-1|TRBJ2-5
SAADSWDQETQY
>TRBV10-3|TRBJ2-5
AISEPKGLAGVRETQY
>TRBV25-1|TRBJ1-1
ASSEFAGYTEAF
>TRBV6-1|TRBJ1-2
ASSETEAKYSNYGYT
>TRBV30|TRBJ1-1
AWTYGTSKSTEAF
>TRBV24-1|TRBJ2-5
ATSDPRPGGGETQY
>TRBV12-5|TRBJ2-3
ASGRGTDTQY
>TRBV11-2|TRBJ1-6
ASSFILDSNSPLH
>TRBV7-2|TRBJ1-1
ASSPGRGASSTEAF
>TRBV18|TRBJ2-5
ASSPSQIDRERTQY
>TRBV7-9|TRBJ2-7
ASSSPGLTVGEQY